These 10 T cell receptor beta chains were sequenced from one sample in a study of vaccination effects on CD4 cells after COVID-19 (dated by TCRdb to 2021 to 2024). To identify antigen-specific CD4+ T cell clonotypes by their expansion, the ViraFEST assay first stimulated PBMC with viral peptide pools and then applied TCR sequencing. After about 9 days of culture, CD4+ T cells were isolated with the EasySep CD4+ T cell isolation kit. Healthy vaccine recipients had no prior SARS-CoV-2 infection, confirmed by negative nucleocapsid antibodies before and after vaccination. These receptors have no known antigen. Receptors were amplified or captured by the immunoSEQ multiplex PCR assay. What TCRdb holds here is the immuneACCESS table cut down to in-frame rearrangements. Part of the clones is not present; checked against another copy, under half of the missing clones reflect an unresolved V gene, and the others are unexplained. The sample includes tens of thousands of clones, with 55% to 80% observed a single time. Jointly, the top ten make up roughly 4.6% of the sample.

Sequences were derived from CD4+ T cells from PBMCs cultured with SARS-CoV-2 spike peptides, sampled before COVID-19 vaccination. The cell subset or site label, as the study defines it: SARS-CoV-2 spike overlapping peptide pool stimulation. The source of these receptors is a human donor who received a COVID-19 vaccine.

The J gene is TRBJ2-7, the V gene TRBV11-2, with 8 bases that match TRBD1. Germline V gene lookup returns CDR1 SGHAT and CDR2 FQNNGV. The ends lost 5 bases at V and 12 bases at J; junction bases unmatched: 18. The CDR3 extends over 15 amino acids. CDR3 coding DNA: TGTGCCAGCAGCCTCCAAACCGGGACAGGCGGCCGAGTGTACTTC. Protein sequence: CASSLQTGTGGRVYF.

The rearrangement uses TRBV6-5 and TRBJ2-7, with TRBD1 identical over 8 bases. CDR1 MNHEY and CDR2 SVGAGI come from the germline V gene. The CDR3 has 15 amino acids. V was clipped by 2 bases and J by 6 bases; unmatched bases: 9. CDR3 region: CASSYRQGAGGEQYF. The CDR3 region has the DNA TGTGCCAGCAGTTACCGGCAGGGGGCAGGAGGCGAGCAGTACTTC.

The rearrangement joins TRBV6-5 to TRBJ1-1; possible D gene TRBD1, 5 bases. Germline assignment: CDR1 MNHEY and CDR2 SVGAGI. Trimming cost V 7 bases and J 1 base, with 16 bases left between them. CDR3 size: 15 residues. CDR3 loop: CASIRPGGSNTEAFF. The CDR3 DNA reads TGTGCCAGCATCCGTCCGGGGGGTTCGAACACTGAAGCTTTCTTT.

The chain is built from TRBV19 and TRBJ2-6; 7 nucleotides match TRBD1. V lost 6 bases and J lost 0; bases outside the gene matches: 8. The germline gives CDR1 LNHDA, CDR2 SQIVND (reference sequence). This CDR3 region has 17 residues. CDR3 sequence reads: CASSLGTDNSGANVLTF. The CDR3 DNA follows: TGTGCCAGTAGCCTCGGGACAGACAACTCTGGGGCCAACGTCCTGACTTTC.

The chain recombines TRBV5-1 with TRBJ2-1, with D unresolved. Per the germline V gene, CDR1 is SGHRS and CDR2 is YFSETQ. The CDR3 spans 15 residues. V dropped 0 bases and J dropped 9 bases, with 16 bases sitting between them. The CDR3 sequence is CASSLERRRLIEQFF. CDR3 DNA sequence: TGCGCCAGCAGCTTGGAAAGACGCCGGCTCATTGAGCAGTTCTTC.

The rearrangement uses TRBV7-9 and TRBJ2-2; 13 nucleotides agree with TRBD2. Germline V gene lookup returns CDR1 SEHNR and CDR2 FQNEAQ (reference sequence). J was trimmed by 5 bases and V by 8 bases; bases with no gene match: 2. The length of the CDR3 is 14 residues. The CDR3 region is CASLTSGRTGELFF. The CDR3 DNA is TGTGCCAGCTTGACTAGCGGGAGGACCGGGGAGCTGTTTTTT.

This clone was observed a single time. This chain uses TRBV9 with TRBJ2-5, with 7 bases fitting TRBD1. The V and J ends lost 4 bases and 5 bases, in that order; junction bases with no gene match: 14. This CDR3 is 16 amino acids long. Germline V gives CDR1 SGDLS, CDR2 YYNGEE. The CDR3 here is CASSSTPGTVGETQYF. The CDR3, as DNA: TGTGCCAGCAGCTCAACACCCGGGACAGTGGGGGAGACCCAGTACTTC.

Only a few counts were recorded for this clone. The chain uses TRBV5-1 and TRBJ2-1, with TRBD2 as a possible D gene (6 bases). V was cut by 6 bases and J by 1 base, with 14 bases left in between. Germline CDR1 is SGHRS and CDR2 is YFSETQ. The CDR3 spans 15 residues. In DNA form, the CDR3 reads TGCGCCAGCACCACCGTTGGAGGGTCCTACAATGAGCAGTTCTTC. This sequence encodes CASTTVGGSYNEQFF. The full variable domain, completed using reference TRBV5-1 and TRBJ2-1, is KAGVTQTPRYLIKTRGQQVTLSCSPISGHRSVSWYQQTPGQGLQFLFEYFSETQRNKGNFPGRFSGRQFSNSRSEMNVSTLELGDSALYLCASTTVGGSYNEQFFGPGTRLTVL.

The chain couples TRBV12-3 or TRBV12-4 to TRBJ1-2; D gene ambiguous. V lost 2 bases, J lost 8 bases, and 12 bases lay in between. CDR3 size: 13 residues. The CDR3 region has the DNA TGTGCCAGCAGTTTAATTCCATATGAGGGCTACACCTTC. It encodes CASSLIPYEGYTF.

For the CDR3, the DNA is TGTGCCAGTAGTATAGGCGGGCCCTGGACCGGGGAGCTGTTTTTT. Translation: CASSIGGPWTGELFF. The rearrangement joins TRBV19 to TRBJ2-2; possibly TRBD2 for D (5 bases). Germline V CDR1 and CDR2: LNHDA, SQIVND (reference sequence). The ends were cut back, 1 base at V and 5 bases at J, with 11 bases in the middle. The CDR3 extends over 15 amino acids. The entire variable domain, with the rest obtained from reference TRBV19 and TRBJ2-2, is as follows: DGGITQSPKYLFRKEGQNVTLSCEQNLNHDAMYWYRQDPGQGLRLIYYSQIVNDFQKGDIAEGYSVSREKKESFPLTVTSAQKNPTAFYLCASSIGGPWTGELFFGEGSRLTVL.